The clone carrying this TCR beta chain appeared a few times. These data originate in a study of T cell responses to AZD1222 COVID-19 vaccine. Profiled with immunoSEQ multiplex PCR; TCRdb holds only in-frame clones, not every one. The sample lists about 130,000 clones, under 90% seen once, with 6.3% in the top ten. The sequence came from an adult in good health. Material: peripheral blood, obtained on day 0 of AZD1222 vaccination.

CDR3 in DNA: TGTGCCATCAGTGTGGGGGACAGCTCGAATTCACCCCTCCACTTT. Its translation is CAISVGDSSNSPLHF. This chain uses TRBV10-3 with TRBJ1-6, with 7 bases aligning to TRBD1. The CDR3 length is 15 residues. The germline gives CDR1 ENHRY, CDR2 SYGVKD. After removal of 4 bases from V and 7 bases from J, the junction contained 7 bases not matched to a gene.